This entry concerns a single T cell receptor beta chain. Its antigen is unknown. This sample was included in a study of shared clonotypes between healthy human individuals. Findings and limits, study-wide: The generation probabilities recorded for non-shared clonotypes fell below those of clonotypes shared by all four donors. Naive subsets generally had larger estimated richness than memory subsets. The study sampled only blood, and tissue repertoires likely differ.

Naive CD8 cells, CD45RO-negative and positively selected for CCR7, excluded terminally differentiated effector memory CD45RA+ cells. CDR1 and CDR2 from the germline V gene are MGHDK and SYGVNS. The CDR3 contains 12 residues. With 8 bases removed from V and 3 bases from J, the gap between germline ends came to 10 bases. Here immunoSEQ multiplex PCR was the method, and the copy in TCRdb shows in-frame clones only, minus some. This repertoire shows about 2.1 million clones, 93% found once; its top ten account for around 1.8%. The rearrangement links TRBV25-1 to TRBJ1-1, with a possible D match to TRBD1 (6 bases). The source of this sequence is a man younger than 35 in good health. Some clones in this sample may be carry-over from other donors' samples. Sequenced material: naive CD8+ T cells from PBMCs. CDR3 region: CASGGKYTEAFF. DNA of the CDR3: TGTGCCAGCGGGGGCAAATACACTGAAGCTTTCTTT.